Listed below are T cell receptor beta chains from one sample, sequenced in a study of cytomegalovirus exposure and HLA in healthy donors. The repertoire was sequenced with immunoSEQ multiplex PCR; TCRdb's copy has only in-frame clones and lacks some. The sample holds about 200,000 clones, 82% seen once. The sequenced sample was PBMCs. Receptor source: a woman between 45 and 60 years old in good health and CMV-seropositive. CDR3s include the opening cysteine and the closing phenylalanine or tryptophan. The order of the fields is V gene, D gene, J gene, CDR3 length, CDR3 DNA, CDR3 protein. D genes are given only for firm matches.

TRBV6-6	.	TRBJ1-2	13	TGTGCCAGCAGCCCCAGAGGTGAGGATGGCTACACCTTC	CASSPRGEDGYTF
TRBV5-6	TRBD1	TRBJ2-1	15	TGTGCCAGCAGCTCCGGGACAGGGATGTACAATGAGCAGTTCTTC	CASSSGTGMYNEQFF
TRBV7-7	.	TRBJ2-2	16	TGTGCTAGCAGTTCCACTCACACAGGGTTCACCGGGGAGCTGTTTTTT	CASSSTHTGFTGELFF
TRBV6-1	TRBD1	TRBJ2-3	13	TGTGCCGTCCGGACAGGGGGTGCAGATACGCAGTATTTT	CAVRTGGADTQYF
TRBV6-5	TRBD1	TRBJ2-7	14	TGTGCCAGCACCATAGGGACAGGGCCGGGCGAGCAGTACTTC	CASTIGTGPGEQYF
TRBV18	TRBD2	TRBJ2-7	17	TGTGCCAGCTCACCACCCGGGCTAGCGGGAGGAAGTGACGAGCAGTACTTC	CASSPPGLAGGSDEQYF
TRBV5-1	TRBD2	TRBJ2-3	16	TGCGCCAGCAGCTTGCCCCTAGCGGAAAGCACAGATACGCAGTATTTT	CASSLPLAESTDTQYF
TRBV4-1	.	TRBJ2-1	16	TGCGCCAGCAGCCCGGCACGGAGCGGTTACTCACGTGAGCAGTTCTTC	CASSPARSGYSREQFF
TRBV21-1	.	TRBJ2-4	17	TGTGCCAGCAGCAAAGTTGGGGACTTAGATGCCAAAAACAGTCAGTACTTC	CASSKVGDLDAKNSQYF
TRBV28	.	TRBJ2-1	14	TGTGCCAGCAGTATCCGAACAGGGTACGGAGAGCAGTTCTTC	CASSIRTGYGEQFF